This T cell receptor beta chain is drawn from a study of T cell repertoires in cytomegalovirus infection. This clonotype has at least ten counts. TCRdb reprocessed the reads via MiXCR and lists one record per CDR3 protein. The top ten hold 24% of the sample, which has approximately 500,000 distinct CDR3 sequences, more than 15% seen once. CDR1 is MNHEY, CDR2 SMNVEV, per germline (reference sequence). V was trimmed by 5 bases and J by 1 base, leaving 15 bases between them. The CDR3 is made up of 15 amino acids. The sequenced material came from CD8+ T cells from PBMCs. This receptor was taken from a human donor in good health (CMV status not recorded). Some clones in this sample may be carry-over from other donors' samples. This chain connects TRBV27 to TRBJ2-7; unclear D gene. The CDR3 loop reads CASSARGHPSYEQYF. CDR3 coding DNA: TGTGCCAGCAGTGCCCGTGGGCACCCTTCCTACGAGCAGTACTTC.